This TCR beta chain came from a study of cytomegalovirus exposure and HLA in healthy donors (dated by TCRdb to 2016 to 2017). Describing the broader study: An earlier analysis of roughly 630 of the donors reported 250 to 350 Gb of sequence data and 117 million unique TCR beta sequences from 150 million to 200 million T cells. Roughly 300 gigabases of sequencing data and some 85 million unique TCR sequences were included in an early release covering roughly 600 HLA-typed donors. Of the roughly 400 genotyped donors, 70% to 90% were placed in the genetic ancestry cluster associated with self-reported Caucasian donors. The study aimed to test whether signatures of past pathogen exposure could be identified by cataloging public T cell receptors. The T cell repertoires of 700 or so subjects were profiled by immunosequencing and related to cytomegalovirus serostatus. Along with the 666-subject first cohort, a separate validation cohort of over a hundred different subjects was used. High-throughput TCR immunosequencing, statistical association of individual TCRs with disease status, and machine learning were combined to predict cytomegalovirus infection status. A later analysis re-examined previously published TCR beta repertoires from several hundred donors and added high-resolution HLA genotyping to investigate patterns of TCR occurrence. Rather than drawing on any new phenotypic data, the later analysis identified candidate immune exposures from TCR beta sequences and the way those sequences occurred across donors. An earlier analysis of around 540 of the donors applied high-throughput TCR beta sequencing to assess whether each TCR beta V gene segment acted as functional or pseudogenic. Donor age, sex, ethnicity and CMV serostatus were compiled alongside the repertoire data. Genome-wide SNP genotypes for about three fifths of the roughly 700 donors were used in a later genetic analysis, which treated that subset as a discovery cohort. Every discovery cohort repertoire had been produced on one sequencing platform. HLA typing covered class I and class II loci at four-digit resolution. Typing coverage differed by locus: A, B, C, DRB1 and DQB1 were typed in roughly 629-630 donors, DQA1 in 500 to 550, DPA1 in some 600, and DPB1 in around 490. About five DR-DQ haplotypes were handled as single units for association and clustering, since linkage in the cohort was strong. Among a few hundred genotyped donors of the cohort, an average of around 240,000 unique TCR beta nucleotide sequences were sequenced per donor, roughly a sixth of them non-productive.

In the germline V gene, CDR1 corresponds to MGHRA and CDR2 to YSYEKL. Reading from cysteine to phenylalanine, the CDR3 counts 15 amino acids. CDR3 DNA is the only sequence kept; it has 45 bases, read in frame from the first base. Trimming leaves V shorter by 3 bases and J shorter by 4 bases, with the junction holding 6 bases beyond the gene matches. In total, fewer than 750 healthy bone marrow donors made up the cohort. Cohort members were all nominally healthy when sampled, although unrecorded immune exposures were likely present. The donor was CMV seropositive and was included in the group of 290 or so seropositive cohort members. Every donor gave a peripheral blood sample, and the peripheral blood mononuclear cells from that sample were used for TCR beta sequencing. The Qiagen DNeasy Blood Extraction Kit was used to extract genomic DNA from the blood cell samples. Overall study results and their limits: Because counts were too low, about 17 rarely observed V segments, including chromosome 9 orphons, were excluded from the earlier analysis of several hundred of the donors. In a later genetic analysis, a missense DCLRE1C variant was associated with V-gene and J-gene trimming of TCR beta chains, and the association was replicated in an independent cohort. In vitro tests confirmed that a few of the cytomegalovirus-associated TCR beta chains recognize cytomegalovirus antigens. Most TCR sequences were observed very rarely across donors, whereas some public TCRs were present in many individuals. A further reported finding was that TCR beta sequences accurately predicted the HLA-A and HLA-B alleles for most subjects in the first cohort. When HLA alleles, especially DR and DQ, strongly co-occurred, TCR associations were difficult to assign to individual alleles. Correlated functional status among segregating V segments might reflect linkage disequilibrium, but an unknown experimental factor could not be ruled out. Presence/absence analyses assumed roughly uniform sequencing depth across donors, an assumption that may not hold. Several of the top co-occurrence clusters appeared to be linked to parvovirus B19, influenza, CMV and Epstein-Barr virus, according to a later analysis. The 87-base-pair reads could not distinguish some IMGT-functional V segments, including TRBV6-2 and TRBV6-3, so those segments were excluded. A later analysis associated about 17,000 TCR beta sequences with specific HLA alleles at a false discovery rate of 0.05. The classifier was reported to diagnose cytomegalovirus status with high specificity and sensitivity in both the original cohort and the validation cohort. In a later analysis, HLA-associated TCR beta chains were found to be more clonally expanded and to have lower generation probabilities than equally common non-associated chains. A cluster of highly shared sequence variants was judged likely to represent a technical artifact of the sequencing pipeline. According to a later analysis, most CMV-associated TCR beta chains appeared to be HLA-restricted, and the HLA associations seemed to be driven largely by CMV exposure. In a later analysis, the rate of TCR association differed among HLA loci, with DRB1 alleles having the most associated TCRs and HLA-C alleles having the fewest. This cohort had only TCR beta chains sequenced, and the lack of alpha or paired-chain data limited which features could be detected. Because HLA typing was missing for some donors at each locus, association tests included only the typed subset. CMV serostatus was the only immune exposure information available for the cohort. According to the authors, the approach could potentially be generalized to other disease states and immunological phenotypes. A total of 164 TCR beta chains were listed by the study as associated with cytomegalovirus. A later genetic analysis reported fewer N-insertions in productive TCRs among donors in an Asian-associated ancestry cluster than the roughly 720-donor mean. In an earlier analysis of some 640 of the donors, most TCR beta V segments were observed in productive rearrangements about 90% or about 30% of the time, broadly matching IMGT annotations.

This clone was seen only a few times. Its antigen is unknown. No per-base quality is available; no much larger clone lies one base away. Library preparation used the immunoSEQ multiplex PCR assay. For the multiplex PCR, a mixture combining 60 forward primers for TCR Vbeta segments and 13 reverse primers for TCR Jbeta segments was used. A multiplex PCR assay on genomic DNA amplified the CDR3 region of rearranged TCR beta genes. The Illumina HiSeq System was used to sequence the amplified TCR beta libraries as 87-base-pair reads. On the study's bioinformatics: A later analysis counted some 74 million unique TCR beta chains across the approximately 700 repertoires, and some 11 million of these chains were shared by at least two donors. Raw reads were error-corrected and collapsed into unique sequences with a nearest-neighbor algorithm that merged closely related sequences to remove PCR and sequencing errors. Alignment of CDR3 sequences to IMGT reference sequences was used to assign V, D and J gene segments. For a sequence to be retained, a match of at least six nucleotides to both a V gene segment and a J gene segment was required. A rearrangement was called productive if the CDR3 had no stop codons and remained in frame with V and J, and every other rearrangement was called non-productive. CDR3 was defined by IMGT convention, running from the second conserved V-encoded cysteine to the conserved J-encoded phenylalanine. The earlier analysis of some 580 of the donors excluded any sequence lacking an unambiguous match to a single V gene segment. In an earlier analysis of a few hundred of the donors, V segments were called functional above 56.7% productive rearrangements and were called segregating when the between-donor standard deviation exceeded 5%. A statistical classification framework was built to diagnose cytomegalovirus status from the catalog of TCR beta chain sequences. In a later analysis, TCR nucleotide sequences were compared against IMGT/GENE-DB human TR gene sequences so that V and J genes could be assigned. A later analysis assigned CDR3 sequences and most-parsimonious VDJ recombination scenarios with the TCRdist pipeline. In a later analysis, each TCR beta chain was defined by its CDR3 amino acid sequence together with its V-gene family, and reads lacking a unique V-gene family were excluded. In a later analysis, approximately 640 highly shared, low-generation-probability nucleotide sequences were removed to address suspected cross-contamination and a sequencing artifact. A later analysis calculated a clonal expansion index for each public chain from normalized within-repertoire ranks of inferred template counts. Generation probabilities in a later analysis came from a VDJ recombination model fitted to out-of-frame rearrangements, and those results were checked against IGoR. In a later analysis, TCR-TCR, TCR-HLA and TCR-CMV co-occurrence was scored with hypergeometric tests, and a repertoire-size bias correction was applied to TCR pairs. To estimate false discovery rates, a later analysis permuted the HLA or CMV assignments 20 times. In a later analysis, co-occurring TCRs were grouped with DBSCAN, and TCRdist sequence similarity was added when clustering was performed within HLA-allele-positive subsets. Repertoires with fewer than 30,000 or more than 120,000 public chains, plus five repertoires with anomalous nucleotide sharing, were excluded from co-occurrence clustering. The table comes from immuneACCESS by way of TCRdb, which keeps in-frame sequences with V and J called. Part of the clones is missing from these tables; in studies checked, under half for an unresolved V gene and the rest for unknown reasons. That table supplies the V and J calls and clone size; D and trimming were determined from the DNA. This sample comprises approximately 110,000 clones, 70% of them detected only once. 11% of the sample is in the top ten clones.

The chain couples TRBV4-1 to TRBJ1-5; TRBD1 lines up with 7 middle nucleotides. The TCR was taken from a man aged 35 to 55 in good health and CMV-seropositive. The sequencing input was PBMCs. CDR3 reads: CASSQPGQANQPQHF. The DNA sequence is TGCGCCAGCAGCCAGCCAGGACAGGCTAATCAGCCCCAGCATTTT.